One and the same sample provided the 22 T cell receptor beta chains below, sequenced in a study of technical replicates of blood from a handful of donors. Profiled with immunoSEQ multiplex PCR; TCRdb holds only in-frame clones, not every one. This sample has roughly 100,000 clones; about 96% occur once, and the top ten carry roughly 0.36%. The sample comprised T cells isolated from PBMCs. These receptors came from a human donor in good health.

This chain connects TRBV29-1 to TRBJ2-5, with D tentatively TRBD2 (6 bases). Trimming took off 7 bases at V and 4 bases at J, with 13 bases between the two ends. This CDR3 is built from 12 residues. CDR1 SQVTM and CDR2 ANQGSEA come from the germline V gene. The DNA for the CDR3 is TGCAGCGGGACCGGGAGAAGAGAGACCCAGTACTTC. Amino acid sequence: CSGTGRRETQYF.

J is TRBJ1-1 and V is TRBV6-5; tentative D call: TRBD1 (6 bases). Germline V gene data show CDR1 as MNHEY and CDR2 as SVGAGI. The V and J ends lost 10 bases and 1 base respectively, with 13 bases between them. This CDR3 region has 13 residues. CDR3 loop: CATQDRSNTEAFF. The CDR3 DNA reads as TGTGCCACCCAGGACAGATCGAACACTGAAGCTTTCTTT.

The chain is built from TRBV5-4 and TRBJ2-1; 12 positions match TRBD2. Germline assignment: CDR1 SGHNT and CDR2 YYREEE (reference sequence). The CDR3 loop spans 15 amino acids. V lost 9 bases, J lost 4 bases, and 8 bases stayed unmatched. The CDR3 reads CAIFDTSGRYNEQFF. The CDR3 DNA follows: TGTGCCATTTTCGATACTAGCGGGAGGTACAATGAGCAGTTCTTC.

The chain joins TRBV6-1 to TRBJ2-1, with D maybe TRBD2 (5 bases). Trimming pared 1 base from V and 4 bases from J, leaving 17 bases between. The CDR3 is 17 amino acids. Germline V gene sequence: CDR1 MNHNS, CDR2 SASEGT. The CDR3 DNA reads TGTGCCAGCAGTGAAGGAAGAGGAGGCCCATTATACAATGAGCAGTTCTTC. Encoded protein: CASSEGRGGPLYNEQFF.

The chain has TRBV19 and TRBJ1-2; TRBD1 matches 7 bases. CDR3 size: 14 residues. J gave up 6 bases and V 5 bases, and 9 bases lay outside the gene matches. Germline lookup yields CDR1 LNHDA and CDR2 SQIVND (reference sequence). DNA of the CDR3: TGTGCCAGTAGTTACTTACAGGGGTTAGATGGCTACACCTTC. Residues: CASSYLQGLDGYTF.

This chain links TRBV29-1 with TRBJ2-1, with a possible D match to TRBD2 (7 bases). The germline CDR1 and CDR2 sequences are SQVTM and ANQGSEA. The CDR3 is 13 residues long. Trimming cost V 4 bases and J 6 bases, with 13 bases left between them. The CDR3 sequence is CSVGGGVINEQFF. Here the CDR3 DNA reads TGCAGCGTTGGGGGGGGCGTAATCAATGAGCAGTTCTTC.

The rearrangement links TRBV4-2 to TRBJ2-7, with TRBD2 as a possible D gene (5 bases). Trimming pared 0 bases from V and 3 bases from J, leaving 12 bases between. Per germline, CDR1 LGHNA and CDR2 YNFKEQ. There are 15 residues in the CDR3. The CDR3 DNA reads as TGTGCCAGCAGCCAAGATCGCGGACTGATCTACGAGCAGTACTTC. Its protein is CASSQDRGLIYEQYF.

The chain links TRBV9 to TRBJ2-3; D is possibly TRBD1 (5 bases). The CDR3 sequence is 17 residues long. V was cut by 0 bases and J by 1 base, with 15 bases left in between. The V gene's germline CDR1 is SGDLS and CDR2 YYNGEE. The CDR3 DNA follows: TGTGCCAGCAGCGTAGCTTCCCAGGAAGGGGGCACAGATACGCAGTATTTT. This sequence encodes CASSVASQEGGTDTQYF.

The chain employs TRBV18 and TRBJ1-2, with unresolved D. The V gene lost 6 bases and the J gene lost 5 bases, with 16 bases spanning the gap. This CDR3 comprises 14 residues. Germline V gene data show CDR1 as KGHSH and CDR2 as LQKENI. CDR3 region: CASSLREGIYGYTF. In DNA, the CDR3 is TGTGCCAGCTCGCTACGCGAGGGAATTTATGGCTACACCTTC. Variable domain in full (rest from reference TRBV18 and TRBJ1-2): NAGVMQNPRHLVRRRGQEARLRCSPMKGHSHVYWYRQLPEEGLKFMVYLQKENIIDESGMPKERFSAEFPKEGPSILRIQQVVRGDSAAYFCASSLREGIYGYTFGSGTRLTVV.

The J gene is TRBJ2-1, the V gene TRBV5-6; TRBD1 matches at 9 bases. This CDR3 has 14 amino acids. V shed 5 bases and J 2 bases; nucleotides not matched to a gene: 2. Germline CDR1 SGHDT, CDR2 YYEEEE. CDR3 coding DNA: TGTGCCAGCAGACAGGGGGCGACCTACAATGAGCAGTTCTTC. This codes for CASRQGATYNEQFF. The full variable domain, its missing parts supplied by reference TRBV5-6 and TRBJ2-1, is DAGVTQSPTHLIKTRGQQVTLRCSPKSGHDTVSWYQQALGQGPQFIFQYYEEEERQRGNFPDRFSGHQFPNYSSELNVNALLLGDSALYLCASRQGATYNEQFFGPGTRLTVL.

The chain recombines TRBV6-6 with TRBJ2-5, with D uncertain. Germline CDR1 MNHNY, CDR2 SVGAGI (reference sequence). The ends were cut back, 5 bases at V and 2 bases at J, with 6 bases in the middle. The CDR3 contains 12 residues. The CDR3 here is CASSVQQETQYF. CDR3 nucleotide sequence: TGTGCCAGCAGTGTACAGCAAGAGACCCAGTACTTC.

CDR3 loop: CASSYSGTGGETQYF. Written as DNA, the CDR3 is TGTGCCAGCAGTTACTCGGGAACAGGCGGAGAGACCCAGTACTTC. The V call is TRBV6-5, the J call TRBJ2-5; D possibly corresponds to TRBD1 (5 bases). CDR1 MNHEY and CDR2 SVGAGI come from the germline V gene. The V end was cut by 0 bases, the J end by 4 bases, with 12 bases between. This CDR3 region has 15 residues.

CDR3 protein: CAGARQGMETQYF. CDR3 nucleotides: TGTGCCGGGGCCCGACAGGGTATGGAGACCCAGTACTTC. The chain is built from TRBV5-4 and TRBJ2-5, with TRBD1 matching 7 bases. CDR1 is SGHNT and CDR2 is YYREEE in the germline V gene (reference sequence). The CDR3 loop spans 13 amino acids. With V trimmed by 10 bases and J by 5 bases, 11 bases remained unmatched.

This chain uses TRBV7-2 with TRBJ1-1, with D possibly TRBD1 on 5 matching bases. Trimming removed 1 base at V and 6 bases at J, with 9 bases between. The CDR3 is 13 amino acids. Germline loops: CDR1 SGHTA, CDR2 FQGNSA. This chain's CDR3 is CASSLVIGAEAFF. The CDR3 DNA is TGTGCCAGCAGCTTAGTAATAGGGGCTGAAGCTTTCTTT.

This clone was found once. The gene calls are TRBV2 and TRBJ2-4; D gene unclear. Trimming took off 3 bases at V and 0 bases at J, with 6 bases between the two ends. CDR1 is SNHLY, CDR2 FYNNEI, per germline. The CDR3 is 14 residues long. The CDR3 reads CASSDSQAKNIQYF. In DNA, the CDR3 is TGTGCCAGCAGTGACAGTCAAGCCAAAAACATTCAGTACTTC.

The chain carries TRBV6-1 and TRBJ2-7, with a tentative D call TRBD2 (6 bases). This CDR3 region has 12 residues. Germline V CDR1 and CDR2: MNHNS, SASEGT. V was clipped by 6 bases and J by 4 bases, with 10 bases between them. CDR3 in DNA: TGTGCCAGCAGGCGGAGGGATTACGAGCAGTACTTC. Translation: CASRRRDYEQYF.

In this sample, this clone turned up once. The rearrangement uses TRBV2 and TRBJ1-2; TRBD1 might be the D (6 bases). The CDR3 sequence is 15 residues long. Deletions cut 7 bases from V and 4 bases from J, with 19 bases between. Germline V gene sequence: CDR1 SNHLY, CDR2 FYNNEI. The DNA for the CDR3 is TGTGCCAGCAACTCAAGAGGGGGTAACTTCTATGGCTACACCTTC. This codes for CASNSRGGNFYGYTF.

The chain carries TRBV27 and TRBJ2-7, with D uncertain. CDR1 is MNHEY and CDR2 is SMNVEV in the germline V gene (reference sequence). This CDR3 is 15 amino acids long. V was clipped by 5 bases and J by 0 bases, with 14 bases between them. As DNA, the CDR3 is TGTGCCAGCAGTCCCAACCCGGGTCCCTCCTACGAGCAGTACTTC. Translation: CASSPNPGPSYEQYF.

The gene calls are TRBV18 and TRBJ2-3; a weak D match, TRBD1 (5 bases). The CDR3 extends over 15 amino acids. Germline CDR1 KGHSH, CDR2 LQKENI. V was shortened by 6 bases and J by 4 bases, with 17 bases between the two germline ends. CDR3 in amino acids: CASSLVDSPADTQYF. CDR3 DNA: TGTGCCAGCTCGCTAGTCGACAGCCCCGCAGATACGCAGTATTTT.

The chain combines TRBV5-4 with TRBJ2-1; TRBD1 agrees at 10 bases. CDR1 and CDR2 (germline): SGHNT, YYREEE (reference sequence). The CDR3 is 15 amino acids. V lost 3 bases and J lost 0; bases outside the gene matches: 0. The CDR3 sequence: CASSWTGGSYNEQFF. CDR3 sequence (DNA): TGTGCCAGCAGCTGGACAGGGGGCTCCTACAATGAGCAGTTCTTC.

This CDR3 is CASRARLVSETQYF. The CDR3 region has the DNA TGTGCCAGCAGGGCCCGACTAGTCTCGGAGACCCAGTACTTC. V and J are TRBV7-9 and TRBJ2-5, with a tentative D call TRBD2 (6 bases). This CDR3 has 14 amino acids. V was trimmed by 6 bases and J by 5 bases, leaving 16 bases between them. Germline assignment: CDR1 SEHNR and CDR2 FQNEAQ (reference sequence).

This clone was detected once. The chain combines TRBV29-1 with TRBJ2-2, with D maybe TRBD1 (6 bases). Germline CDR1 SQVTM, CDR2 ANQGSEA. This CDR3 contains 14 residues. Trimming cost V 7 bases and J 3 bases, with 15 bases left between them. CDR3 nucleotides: TGCAGCGGCTCCTCAGGGGTGTACACCGGGGAGCTGTTTTTT. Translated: CSGSSGVYTGELFF.